This T cell receptor (beta chain) was documented in a study of T-cell reconstitution after alpha-beta-depleted transplantation in children. The TCRbeta library incorporated unique molecular identifiers. TCRdb re-derived calls from the PCR reads in MiXCR, one entry per CDR3 protein. Here the sample spans approximately 630,000 distinct CDR3 sequences, about an eighth being singletons. The study, taken as a whole, reports: It was newly produced T cells that mostly accounted for T-cell counts and diversity one year after transplant. Surviving recipient cells, namely T cells and thymic progenitors, were the source of high day-60 TCRbeta diversity in some patients.

To note about this clonotype: The target antigen is unknown.

CDR3 length equals 13 residues. Germline CDR1 and CDR2: DFQATT and SNEGSKA (reference sequence). The trim removed 7 bases at V and 0 bases at J, leaving 3 bases unmatched. This clonotype was sampled from a girl aged 2-10 years with congenital amegakaryocytic thrombocytopenia, due to receive a stem cell transplant. V and J are TRBV20-1 and TRBJ2-7; 10 nucleotides line up with TRBD2. This sample comprised PBMCs, obtained before TCRalphabeta/CD19-depleted stem cell transplant. The CDR3, as DNA: TGCAGTGGCGGGACTAGCGACTCCTACGAGCAGTACTTC. Protein sequence: CSGGTSDSYEQYF.